This is a list of T cell receptor beta chains from one sample in a study of T-cell reconstitution after alpha-beta-depleted transplantation in children. One entry per CDR3 protein results from TCRdb running MiXCR on the PCR reads. The table records 700,000 or so distinct CDR3 sequences, around 14% of them present only once. Sequenced here: PBMCs, sampled before TCRalphabeta/CD19-depleted stem cell transplant. These receptors all come from a girl aged 2 to 9 with congenital amegakaryocytic thrombocytopenia, due to receive a stem cell transplant. CDR3s leave out the opening cysteine and the closing phenylalanine or tryptophan.

v_gene | CDR3aa
TRBV5-1 | ASSDGGDLLQTQY
TRBV12-3/TRBV12-4 | ASSLAGTSGTYEQY
TRBV2 | ASSETGLEQF
TRBV5-5 | ASSLRPGEMDEQY
TRBV20-1 | SARDPYRDNSPLH
TRBV28 | ASSSPPEIEETQY
TRBV12-3/TRBV12-4 | ASSPRGPGEQF
TRBV7-3 | ASTLIPGVYYEQF
TRBV5-6 | ASSLSGYSTDTQY
TRBV20-1 | SASSREGFKYEQY
TRBV5-1 | ASSENLSGSPTDTQY
TRBV18 | ASSPSGDYEQY
TRBV7-9 | ASSSILTGDQNIQY
TRBV10-3 | AVGEKGLSYEQY
TRBV20-1 | SATTRTAFRHEQF
TRBV5-1 | ASSRETAFGEQY
TRBV12-3/TRBV12-4 | ASSLLLGGAGQPQH
TRBV27 | ASRGVVYNSPLH
TRBV12-3/TRBV12-4 | ASSSGGIRGWNGELF
TRBV20-1 | SASLGDLSSYEQY
TRBV20-1 | SASSPSALSYNEQF
TRBV20-1 | SVWEETQY
TRBV20-1 | SAGASGSGDTQY
TRBV20-1 | SAQQGDTEAF
TRBV10-3 | AIKERDYSYEQY
TRBV19 | ASSIRPITEAF
TRBV29-1 | SVAPSGKSTDTQY
TRBV7-9 | ASSLHSR
TRBV28 | ASWGVQHNEQF
TRBV29-1 | SVEDPLASGRKETQY
TRBV5-6 | ASSPTGLNEQY
TRBV7-9 | ASSLGTGLRNEQF
TRBV5-1 | ASSLAVDRVPETQY
TRBV4-2 | ASSQEDLSRGNEQF